These T cell receptor beta chains were read from a single sample in a study of identical twins. MiXCR, run by TCRdb on the 5' RACE reads, gives a single entry per CDR3 protein. The sample yields 1.5 million to 2 million distinct CDR3 sequences, about 30% seen once. The sequencing input was cord blood. These TCRs come from a newborn girl in good health. Both conserved end residues are part of each CDR3. The D gene is left open where the match is weak. A row's size may be missing; if present it is once, few, many or a size class.

clone size	V gene	J gene	D gene	CDR3 DNA	CDR3 protein
few	TRBV25-1	TRBJ1-2	TRBD1	TGTGCCAGCAGTGCCGGGACAGGGGGGGACTATGGCTACACCTTC	CASSAGTGGDYGYTF
few	TRBV29-1	TRBJ2-3	TRBD2	TGCAGTACCCTGGCTAGCGGGGGGCTTATAGATACGCAGTATTTT	CSTLASGGLIDTQYF
.	TRBV10-3	TRBJ1-2	.	TGTGCCATCCGGGACAATAGCTATGGCTACACCTTC	CAIRDNSYGYTF
few	TRBV29-1	TRBJ1-2	TRBD1	TGCAGCGTGTTCGTCCGGACAGGGCCCTATGGCTACACCTTC	CSVFVRTGPYGYTF
few	TRBV20-1	TRBJ2-3	TRBD2	TGCAGTGCTAGAGATCAGCGACTAGCGGCCTCAGATACGCAGTATTTT	CSARDQRLAASDTQYF
many	TRBV11-2	TRBJ2-3	.	TGTGCCAGCAGCTTAACTGGGATAACTAGCACAGATACGCAGTATTTT	CASSLTGITSTDTQYF
.	TRBV5-6	TRBJ1-1	.	TGTGCCAGCAGCTTACGGGGGCGTCGGACTGAAGCTTTCTTT	CASSLRGRRTEAFF
.	TRBV3-1	TRBJ2-1	TRBD2	TGTGCCAGCAGCCGTTCCCTAGCGGGAGGGGTCGATGAGCAGTTCTTC	CASSRSLAGGVDEQFF
.	TRBV7-9	TRBJ1-2	.	TGTGCCAGCAGCTCAGAGACAGGCAGGCTACTTCCACTCTATGGCTACACCTTC	CASSSETGRLLPLYGYTF
.	TRBV20-1	TRBJ1-5	TRBD1	TGCAGTGCGTATCCGGGACAGGGTACCCAGCCCCAGCATTTT	CSAYPGQGTQPQHF
few	TRBV12-3/TRBV12-4	TRBJ1-5	.	TGTGCCAGCAGTCGGGACAATAATAATCAGCCCCAGCATTTT	CASSRDNNNQPQHF
few	TRBV27	TRBJ2-7	.	TGTGCCAGCAGCTTCTCCCGAAAATACGAGCAGTACTTC	CASSFSRKYEQYF
few	TRBV11-2	TRBJ2-1	.	TGTGCCAGCAGCTCACAGCCTAGGGTCAATGAGCAGTTCTTC	CASSSQPRVNEQFF
few	TRBV3-1	TRBJ2-1	TRBD2	TGTGCCAGCAGCCAGCCCGGGACTAGCTATGAGCAGTTCTTC	CASSQPGTSYEQFF
few	TRBV5-1	TRBJ2-7	.	TGCGCCAGCAGCTTCACTTTAGCGAGAACCTACGAGCAGTACTTC	CASSFTLARTYEQYF